This record concerns one T cell receptor beta chain sequence. TCRdb ran MiXCR on the 5' RACE reads and lists one entry per CDR3 protein. The repertoire holds tens of thousands of distinct CDR3 sequences, with 30% as singletons. In germline, CDR1 is SGHVS, CDR2 FNYEAQ. V gave up 3 bases and J gave up 8 bases, with 7 bases separating them. This CDR3 is 12 amino acids long. The receptor was isolated from a female donor with breast cancer. The sequenced sample was tumor-infiltrating naive CD4+ T cells sorted from the breast tumor. Subset of the sample: naive CD4+ T cells, CD4+CD45RA+CD25-. This sequence joins TRBV7-6 and TRBJ2-2; D not certain. Here the CDR3 DNA reads TGTGCCAGCAGCTTGGTGCAGGGGGAGCTGTTTTTT. Amino acids: CASSLVQGELFF.